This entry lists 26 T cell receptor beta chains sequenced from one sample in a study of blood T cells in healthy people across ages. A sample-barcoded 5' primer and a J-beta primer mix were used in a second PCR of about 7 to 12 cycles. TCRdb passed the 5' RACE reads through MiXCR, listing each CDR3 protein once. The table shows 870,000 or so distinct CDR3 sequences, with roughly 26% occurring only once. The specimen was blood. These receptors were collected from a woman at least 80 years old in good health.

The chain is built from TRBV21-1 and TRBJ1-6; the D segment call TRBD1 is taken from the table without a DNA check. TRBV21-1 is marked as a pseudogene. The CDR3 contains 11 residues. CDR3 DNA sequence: TGTGCCAGCAGCGTAGGGGCACCCCTCCACTTT. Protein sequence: CASSVGAPLHF.

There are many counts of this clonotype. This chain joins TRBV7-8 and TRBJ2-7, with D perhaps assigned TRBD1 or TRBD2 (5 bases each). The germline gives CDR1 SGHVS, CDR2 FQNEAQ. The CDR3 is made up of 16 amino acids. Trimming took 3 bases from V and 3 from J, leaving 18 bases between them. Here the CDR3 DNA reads TGTGCCAGCAGCTTGGACACCTATGGAGGAGGCTACGAGCAGTACTTC. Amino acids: CASSLDTYGGGYEQYF. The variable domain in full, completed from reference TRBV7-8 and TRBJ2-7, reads GAGVSQSPRYKVAKRGQDVALRCDPISGHVSLFWYQQALGQGPEFLTYFQNEAQLDKSGLPSDRFFAERPEGSVSTLKIQRTQQEDSAVYLCASSLDTYGGGYEQYFGPGTRLTVT.

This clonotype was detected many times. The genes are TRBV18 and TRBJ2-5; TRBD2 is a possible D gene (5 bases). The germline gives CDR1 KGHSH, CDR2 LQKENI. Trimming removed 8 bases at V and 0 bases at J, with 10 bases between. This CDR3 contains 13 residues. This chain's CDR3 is CASSPGNQETQYF. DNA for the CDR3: TGTGCCAGCAGCCCGGGAAACCAAGAGACCCAGTACTTC.

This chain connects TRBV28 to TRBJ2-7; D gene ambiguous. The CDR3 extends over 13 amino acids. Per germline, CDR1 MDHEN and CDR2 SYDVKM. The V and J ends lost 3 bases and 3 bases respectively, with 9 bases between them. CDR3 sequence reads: CASSFPSGYEQYF. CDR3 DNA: TGTGCCAGCAGTTTCCCCTCTGGCTACGAGCAGTACTTC. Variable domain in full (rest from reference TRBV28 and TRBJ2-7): DVKVTQSSRYLVKRTGEKVFLECVQDMDHENMFWYRQDPGLGLRLIYFSYDVKMKEKGDIPEGYSVSREKKERFSLILESASTNQTSMYLCASSFPSGYEQYFGPGTRLTVT.

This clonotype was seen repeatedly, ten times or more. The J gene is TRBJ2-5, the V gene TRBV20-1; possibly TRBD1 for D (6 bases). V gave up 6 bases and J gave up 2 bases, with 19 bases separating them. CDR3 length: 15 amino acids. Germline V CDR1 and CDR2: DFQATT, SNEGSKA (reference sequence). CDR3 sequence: CSARGWGRQQETQYF. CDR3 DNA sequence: TGCAGTGCCCGGGGATGGGGGCGACAGCAAGAGACCCAGTACTTC.

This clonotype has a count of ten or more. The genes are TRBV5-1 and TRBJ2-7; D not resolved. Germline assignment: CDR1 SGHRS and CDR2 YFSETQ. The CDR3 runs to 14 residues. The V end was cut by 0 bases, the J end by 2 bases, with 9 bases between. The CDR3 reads CASSLGVGTYEQYF. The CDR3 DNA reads TGCGCCAGCAGCTTGGGGGTAGGGACCTACGAGCAGTACTTC.

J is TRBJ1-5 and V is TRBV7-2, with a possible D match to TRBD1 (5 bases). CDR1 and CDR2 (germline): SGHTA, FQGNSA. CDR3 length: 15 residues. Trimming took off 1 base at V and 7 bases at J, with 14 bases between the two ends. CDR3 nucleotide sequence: TGTGCCAGCAGCTTAGATGGGGGTCGACTACAGCCCCAGCATTTT. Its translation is CASSLDGGRLQPQHF.

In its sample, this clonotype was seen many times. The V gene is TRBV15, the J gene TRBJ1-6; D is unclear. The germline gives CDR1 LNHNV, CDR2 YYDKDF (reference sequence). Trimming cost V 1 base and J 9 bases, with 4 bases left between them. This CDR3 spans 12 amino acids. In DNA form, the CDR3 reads TGTGCCACCAGCAGAGGCGTTTCACCCCTCCACTTT. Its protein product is CATSRGVSPLHF.

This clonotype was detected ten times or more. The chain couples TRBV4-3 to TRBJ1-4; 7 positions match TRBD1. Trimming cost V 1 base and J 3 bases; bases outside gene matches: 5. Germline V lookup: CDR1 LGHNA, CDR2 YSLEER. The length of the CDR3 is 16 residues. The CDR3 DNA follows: TGCGCCAGCAGCCAAGTCCGACAGGGTTCTAATGAAAAACTGTTTTTT. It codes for CASSQVRQGSNEKLFF.

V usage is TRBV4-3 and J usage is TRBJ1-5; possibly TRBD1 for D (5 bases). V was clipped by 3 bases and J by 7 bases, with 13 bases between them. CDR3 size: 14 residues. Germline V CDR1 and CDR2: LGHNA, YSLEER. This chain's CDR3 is CASSQGRGRQPQHF. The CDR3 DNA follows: TGCGCCAGCAGCCAGGGAAGGGGAAGGCAGCCCCAGCATTTT.

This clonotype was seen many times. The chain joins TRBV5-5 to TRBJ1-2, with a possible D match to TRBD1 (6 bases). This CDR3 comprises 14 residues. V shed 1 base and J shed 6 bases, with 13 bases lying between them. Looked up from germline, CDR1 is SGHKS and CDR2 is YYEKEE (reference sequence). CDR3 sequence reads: CASSLTPGGNGYTF. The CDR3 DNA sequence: TGTGCCAGCAGCTTGACTCCCGGGGGCAATGGCTACACCTTC.

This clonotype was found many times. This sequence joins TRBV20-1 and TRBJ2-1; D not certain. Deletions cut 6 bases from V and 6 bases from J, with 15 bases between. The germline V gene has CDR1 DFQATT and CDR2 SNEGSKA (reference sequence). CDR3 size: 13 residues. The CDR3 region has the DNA TGCAGTGCCCGACGCGGTTCTAGCAATGAGCAGTTCTTC. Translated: CSARRGSSNEQFF.

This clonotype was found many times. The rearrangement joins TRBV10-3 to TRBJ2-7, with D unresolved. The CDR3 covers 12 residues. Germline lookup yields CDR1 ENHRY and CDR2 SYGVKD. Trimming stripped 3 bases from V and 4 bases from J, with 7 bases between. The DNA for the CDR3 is TGTGCCATCAGTGAAGGGAAATACGAGCAGTACTTC. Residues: CAISEGKYEQYF.

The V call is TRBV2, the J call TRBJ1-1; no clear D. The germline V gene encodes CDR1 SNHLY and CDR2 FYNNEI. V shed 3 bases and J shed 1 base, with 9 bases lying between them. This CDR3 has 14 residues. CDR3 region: CASSDPSGNTEAFF. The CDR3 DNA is TGTGCCAGCAGTGATCCGTCGGGGAACACTGAAGCTTTCTTT.

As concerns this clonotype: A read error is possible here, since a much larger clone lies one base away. The CDR3 is CASSLTPGAGANVRTF. Written as DNA, the CDR3 is TGTGCCAGCAGCTTAACCCCAGGGGCTGGGGCCAACGTCCGGACTTTC. The V gene is TRBV7-8, the J gene TRBJ2-6; D perhaps matches TRBD1 (6 bases). CDR3 size: 16 residues. CDR1 and CDR2 (germline): SGHVS, FQNEAQ.

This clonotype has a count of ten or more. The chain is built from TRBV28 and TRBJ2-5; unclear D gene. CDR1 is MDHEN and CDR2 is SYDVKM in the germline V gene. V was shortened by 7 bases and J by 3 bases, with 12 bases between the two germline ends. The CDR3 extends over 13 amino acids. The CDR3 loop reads CASNARSEETQYF. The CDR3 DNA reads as TGTGCCAGCAACGCCCGCTCCGAAGAGACCCAGTACTTC.

The CDR3 sequence: CASRDQQNEKLFF. Here the CDR3 DNA reads TGTGCCAGCAGGGATCAACAGAATGAAAAACTGTTTTTT. This sequence joins TRBV2 and TRBJ1-4; the D is unclear. Per the germline V gene, CDR1 is SNHLY and CDR2 is FYNNEI. The CDR3 runs 13 residues. V lost 6 bases to trimming and J lost 5 bases, with 10 bases between them.

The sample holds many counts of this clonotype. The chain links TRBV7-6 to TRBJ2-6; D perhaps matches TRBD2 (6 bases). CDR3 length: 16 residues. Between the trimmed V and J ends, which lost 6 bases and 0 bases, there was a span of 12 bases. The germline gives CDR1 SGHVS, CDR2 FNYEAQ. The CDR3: CASRGFGGSGANVLTF. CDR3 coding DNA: TGTGCCAGCAGAGGTTTCGGGGGCTCTGGGGCCAACGTCCTGACTTTC.

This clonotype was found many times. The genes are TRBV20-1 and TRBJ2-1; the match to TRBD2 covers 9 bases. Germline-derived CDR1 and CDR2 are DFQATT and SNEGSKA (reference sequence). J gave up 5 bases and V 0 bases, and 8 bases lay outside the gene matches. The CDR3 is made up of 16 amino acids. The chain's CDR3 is CSARDLGLAGHNEQFF. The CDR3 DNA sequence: TGCAGTGCTAGAGATCTCGGTCTAGCGGGGCACAATGAGCAGTTCTTC.

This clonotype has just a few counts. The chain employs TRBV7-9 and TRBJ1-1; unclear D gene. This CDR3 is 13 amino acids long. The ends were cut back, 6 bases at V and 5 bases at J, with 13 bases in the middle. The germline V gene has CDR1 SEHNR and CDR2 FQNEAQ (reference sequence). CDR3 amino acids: CASRGGVGTEAFF. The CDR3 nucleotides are TGTGCCAGCAGGGGAGGTGTTGGGACTGAAGCTTTCTTT.

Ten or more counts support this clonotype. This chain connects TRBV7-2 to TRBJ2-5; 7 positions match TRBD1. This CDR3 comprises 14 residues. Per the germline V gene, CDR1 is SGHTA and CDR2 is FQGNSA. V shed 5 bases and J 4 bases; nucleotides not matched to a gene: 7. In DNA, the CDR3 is TGTGCCAGCAGCGTACCAACAGGGGTAGAGACCCAGTACTTC. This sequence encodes CASSVPTGVETQYF.

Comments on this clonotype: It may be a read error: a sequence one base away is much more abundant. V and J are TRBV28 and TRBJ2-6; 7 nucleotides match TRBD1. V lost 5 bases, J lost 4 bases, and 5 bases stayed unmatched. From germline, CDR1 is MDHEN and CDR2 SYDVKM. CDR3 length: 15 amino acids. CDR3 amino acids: CASSTGVKGANVLTF. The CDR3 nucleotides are TGTGCCAGCAGTACAGGGGTTAAGGGGGCCAACGTCCTGACTTTC.

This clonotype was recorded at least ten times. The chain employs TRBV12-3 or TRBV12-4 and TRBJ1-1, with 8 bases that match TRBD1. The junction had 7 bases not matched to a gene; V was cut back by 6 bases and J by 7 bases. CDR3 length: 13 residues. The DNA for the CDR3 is TGTGCCAGCAGCCTCCGGACAGGGATTGAAGCTTTCTTT. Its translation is CASSLRTGIEAFF.

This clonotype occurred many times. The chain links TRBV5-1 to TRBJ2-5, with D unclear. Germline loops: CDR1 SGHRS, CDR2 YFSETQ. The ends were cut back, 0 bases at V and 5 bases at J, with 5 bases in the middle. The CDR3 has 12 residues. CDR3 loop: CASSLATETQYF. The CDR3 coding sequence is TGCGCCAGCAGCTTGGCCACGGAGACCCAGTACTTC.

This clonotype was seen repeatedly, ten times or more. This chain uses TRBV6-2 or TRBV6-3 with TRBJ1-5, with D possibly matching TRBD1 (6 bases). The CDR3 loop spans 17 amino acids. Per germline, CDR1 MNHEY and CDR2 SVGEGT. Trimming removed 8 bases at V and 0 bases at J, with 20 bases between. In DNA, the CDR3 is TGTGCCAGCTCCGGGAGAGGGGGGTACTATAGCAATCAGCCCCAGCATTTT. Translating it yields CASSGRGGYYSNQPQHF.

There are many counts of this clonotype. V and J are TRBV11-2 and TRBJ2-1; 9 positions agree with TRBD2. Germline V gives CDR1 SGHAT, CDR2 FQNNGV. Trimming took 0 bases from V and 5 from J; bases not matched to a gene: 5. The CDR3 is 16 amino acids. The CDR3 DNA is TGTGCCAGCAGCTTAGAGGCGGGGGGGCGAAACAATGAGCAGTTCTTC. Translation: CASSLEAGGRNNEQFF.